This record looks at one T cell receptor (beta chain) sequence and its context. This sample stems from a study of shared clonotypes between healthy human individuals. Produced via immunoSEQ multiplex PCR; TCRdb's table is partial and in-frame only. The table has approximately 99,000 clones, around 68% seen once. The source is a woman in her twenties or thirties in good health. Sequencing was performed on memory CD8+ T cells sorted from blood. Subset given: CD45RO+ cells pooled with CCR7-negative TemRA cells.

The CDR3 DNA sequence: TGCGCCAGCAGCTTGGATGGCGGCCTTTGGGGAGCTTTCTTT. It codes for CASSLDGGLWGAFF. V is TRBV5-1 and J is TRBJ1-1, with D unresolved. Germline CDR1 and CDR2: SGHRS and YFSETQ. V was pared by 0 bases and J by 10 bases, with 16 bases between. CDR3 length equals 14 residues.